This TCR beta chain comes out of a study of T cells in Graves' hyperthyroidism and ophthalmopathy. Exclusion criteria comprised uncontrolled infection, other autoimmune disease, pregnancy or lactation. Together with thyroid ultrasound, orbital computed tomography, serum thyroxine and TRAb, clinical symptoms were used for diagnoses. Study-wide findings and caveats: Blood held most thyroid clonotypes expanded above 0.001 frequency. In the analysis, a 13 V-J model separated ophthalmopathy from stable hyperthyroidism.

Trimming removed 5 bases from V and 4 bases from J, with 11 bases in between. The length of the CDR3 is 15 residues. Germline CDR1 KGHDR, CDR2 SFDVKD. To note about this clonotype: The antigen remains undetermined.

Amplification yielded TCR beta CDR3 regions, with RNA transcripts as the source. First-round RT-PCR with HTBI primers amplified the TCR CDR3 region. TCRdb re-derived calls from the multiplex PCR reads in MiXCR, one entry per CDR3 protein. The table has about 700,000 distinct CDR3 sequences, about 45% seen once. Sequencing input: peripheral blood or thyroid tissue (not recorded which). The chain carries TRBV24-1 and TRBJ2-6; D may be TRBD2 (6 bases). This clonotype originated in an adult man with Graves' disease, either hyperthyroidism or ophthalmopathy (not recorded which). The CDR3 DNA is TGTGCCACCAGTGGGGGCGGGACCGGGGCCAACGTCCTGACTTTC. Translation: CATSGGGTGANVLTF.